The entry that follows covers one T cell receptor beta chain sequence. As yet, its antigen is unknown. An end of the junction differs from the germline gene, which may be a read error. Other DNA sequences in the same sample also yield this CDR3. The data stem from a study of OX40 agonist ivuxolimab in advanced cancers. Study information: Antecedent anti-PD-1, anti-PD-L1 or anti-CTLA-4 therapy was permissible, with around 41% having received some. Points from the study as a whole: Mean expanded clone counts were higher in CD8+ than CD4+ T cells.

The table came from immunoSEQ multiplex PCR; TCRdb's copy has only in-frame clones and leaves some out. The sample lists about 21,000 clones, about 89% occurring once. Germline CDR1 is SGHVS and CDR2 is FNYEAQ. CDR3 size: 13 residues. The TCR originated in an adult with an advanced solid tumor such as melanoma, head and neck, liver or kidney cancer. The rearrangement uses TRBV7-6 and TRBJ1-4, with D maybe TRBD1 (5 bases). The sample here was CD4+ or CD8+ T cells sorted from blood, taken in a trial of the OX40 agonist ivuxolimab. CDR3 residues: CARKTGTNEKLFF. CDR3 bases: TGCGCCAGGAAAACAGGTACGAATGAAAAACTGTTTTTT.